This entry lists 32 T cell receptor beta chains sequenced from one sample in a study of blood T cell repertoires in COVID-19. Some clones are missing from TCRdb's copy, which holds only in-frame ones; the method was immunoSEQ multiplex PCR. Among around 250,000 clones listed, approximately 85% were seen once. Sequenced input: peripheral blood. These receptors all stem from a middle-aged man with active or convalescent COVID-19.

This rearrangement joins TRBV30 to TRBJ2-7; a possible D gene is TRBD1 (7 bases). V was pared by 3 bases and J by 1 base, with 10 bases between. The CDR3 is 13 residues long. Germline loops: CDR1 GTSNPN, CDR2 SVGIG (reference sequence). The CDR3 DNA sequence: TGTGCCTGGAGGACAGGGACTTCCTACGAGCAGTACTTC. Translation: CAWRTGTSYEQYF.

The J gene is TRBJ2-1, the V gene TRBV9, with TRBD2 as a possible D gene (6 bases). The CDR3 loop spans 15 amino acids. Trimming stripped 0 bases from V and 8 bases from J, with 15 bases between. Germline CDR1 reads SGDLS; CDR2 reads YYNGEE. The CDR3 is CASSVGPTSSDEQFF. The CDR3 DNA is TGTGCCAGCAGCGTAGGACCCACTAGCTCCGATGAGCAGTTCTTC.

The genes are TRBV23-1 and TRBJ1-2; TRBD1 matches at 8 bases. TRBV23-1 is an open reading frame whose function is uncertain. V gave up 2 bases and J gave up 0 bases; unmatched junction bases: 8. The CDR3 runs to 17 residues. The CDR3 reads CASSQPLDRGANYGYTF. DNA for the CDR3: TGCGCCAGCAGTCAACCCCTTGACAGGGGAGCTAACTATGGCTACACCTTC.

The V call is TRBV4-2, the J call TRBJ2-1, with 13 bases aligning to TRBD2. Looked up from germline, CDR1 is LGHNA and CDR2 is YNFKEQ. The CDR3 runs to 15 residues. The junction had 1 base not matched to a gene; V was cut back by 1 base and J by 7 bases. This CDR3 reads CASSQGTSGGNEQFF. The CDR3, as DNA: TGTGCCAGCAGCCAAGGGACTAGCGGGGGAAATGAGCAGTTCTTC.

The chain recombines TRBV6-5 with TRBJ2-1; D possibly corresponds to TRBD2 (5 bases). This CDR3 contains 13 residues. Trimming removed 6 bases at V and 8 bases at J, with 14 bases between. In germline, CDR1 is MNHEY, CDR2 SVGAGI. For the CDR3, the DNA is TGTGCCAGCAGGGCTAGGACCGGGGATGAGCAGTTCTTC. As protein: CASRARTGDEQFF.

CDR3 DNA sequence: TGCGCCAGCAGCCCCAGACAGGGGGCGCTTTATGGGGAGCTGTTTTTT. It translates to CASSPRQGALYGELFF. V and J are TRBV5-1 and TRBJ2-2; the match to TRBD1 covers 10 bases. V trimming: 4 bases; J trimming: 8 bases; junction bases outside the gene matches: 11. Germline loops: CDR1 SGHRS, CDR2 YFSETQ. The CDR3 contains 16 residues.

This rearrangement joins TRBV10-3 to TRBJ1-5; D call uncertain. The CDR3 sequence is 16 residues long. V gave up 0 bases and J gave up 0 bases, with 9 bases separating them. CDR1 and CDR2 from the germline V gene are ENHRY and SYGVKD. In DNA form, the CDR3 reads TGTGCCATCAGTGAGTCGAGTACAGCTAGCAATCAGCCCCAGCATTTT. This sequence encodes CAISESSTASNQPQHF.

The V and J genes are TRBV6-5 and TRBJ1-5, with D maybe TRBD1 (6 bases). The CDR3 runs 14 residues. The V gene lost 6 bases and the J gene lost 3 bases, with 12 bases spanning the gap. Germline V lookup: CDR1 MNHEY, CDR2 SVGAGI. CDR3: CASSYRDTNQPQHF. CDR3 sequence (DNA): TGTGCCAGCAGCTACCGGGACACCAATCAGCCCCAGCATTTT.

V usage is TRBV4-1 and J usage is TRBJ2-1; TRBD2 matches 10 bases. After removal of 6 bases from V and 9 bases from J, the junction contained 29 bases not matched to a gene. This CDR3 is 21 amino acids long. CDR1 is MGHRA, CDR2 YSYEKL, per germline. CDR3 sequence (DNA): TGCGCCAGCAGATCGGTTCCTCGGACAGGGCCGGCTAGCGGGAGTCGTTTTGAGCAGTTCTTC. The encoded protein is CASRSVPRTGPASGSRFEQFF.

The gene calls are TRBV10-3 and TRBJ2-3, with 16 bases fitting TRBD2. The CDR3 has 14 residues. V was pared by 10 bases and J by 6 bases, with 4 bases of the junction left unmatched. The germline CDR1 and CDR2 sequences are ENHRY and SYGVKD. CDR3 bases: TGTGCCACCGGGACTAGCGGGAGGGGCGATACGCAGTATTTT. Residues: CATGTSGRGDTQYF.

This clone was detected only once. This CDR3 reads CATSRVTAGAYEQYF. In nucleotides, the CDR3 is TGTGCCACCAGCAGAGTAACAGCGGGAGCCTACGAGCAGTACTTC. This sequence joins TRBV15 and TRBJ2-7; TRBD2 matches 8 bases. Germline CDR1 is LNHNV and CDR2 is YYDKDF (reference sequence). The V and J ends lost 1 base and 2 bases, in that order; junction bases with no gene match: 4. The CDR3 extends over 15 amino acids.

The chain joins TRBV7-3 to TRBJ1-1; D possibly corresponds to TRBD1 (5 bases). V was pared by 2 bases and J by 0 bases, with 7 bases between. Germline values: CDR1 SGHTA, CDR2 FQGTGA. CDR3 length: 14 residues. The CDR3 nucleotides are TGTGCCAGCAGCTTACAGGGTTTGAACACTGAAGCTTTCTTT. Protein: CASSLQGLNTEAFF.

This clone was picked up a small number of times. The chain uses TRBV7-9 and TRBJ1-1; 7 positions match TRBD1. Germline V gene sequence: CDR1 SEHNR, CDR2 FQNEAQ (reference sequence). This CDR3 contains 12 residues. V was pared by 6 bases and J by 6 bases, with 4 bases of the junction left unmatched. The CDR3 bases are TGTGCCAGCAGATACAGGGGTCCTGAAGCTTTCTTT. Its protein is CASRYRGPEAFF.

The chain couples TRBV27 to TRBJ1-6; tentative D call: TRBD1 (5 bases). Germline CDR1 is MNHEY and CDR2 is SMNVEV (reference sequence). V was trimmed by 5 bases and J by 11 bases, leaving 13 bases between them. This CDR3 spans 13 amino acids. CDR3 sequence: CASSRGLETPLHF. Written as DNA, the CDR3 is TGTGCCAGCAGTAGGGGTCTTGAAACACCCCTCCACTTT.

This clone was detected a few times. The genes are TRBV19 and TRBJ2-7, with D perhaps TRBD1 (6 bases). Germline V gene data show CDR1 as LNHDA and CDR2 as SQIVND (reference sequence). This CDR3 is 16 amino acids long. Trimming took off 4 bases at V and 3 bases at J, with 19 bases between the two ends. CDR3 DNA sequence: TGTGCCAGTAGTAGTAGGACAGAAGCGCCCATCTACGAGCAGTACTTC. Its translation is CASSSRTEAPIYEQYF.

J is TRBJ1-2 and V is TRBV4-1; TRBD1 matches at 10 bases. With 0 bases clipped from V and 4 bases from J, the junction kept 11 bases outside the gene matches. CDR3 size: 18 residues. Germline V gene sequence: CDR1 MGHRA, CDR2 YSYEKL. CDR3 in amino acids: CASSQDTPGTGVGYGYTF. The CDR3 nucleotides are TGCGCCAGCAGCCAAGACACGCCCGGGACAGGGGTAGGCTATGGCTACACCTTC.

The V and J genes are TRBV19 and TRBJ1-2; tentative D call: TRBD1 (6 bases). Germline V lookup: CDR1 LNHDA, CDR2 SQIVND (reference sequence). Trimming left V 9 bases short and J 4 bases short, with 15 bases between. The CDR3 runs to 13 residues. The CDR3, as DNA: TGTGCCAGCTGCAGGGACACTATCTATGGCTACACCTTC. Protein sequence: CASCRDTIYGYTF.

This clone has just a few counts. This chain connects TRBV29-1 to TRBJ2-1; 8 bases fit TRBD1. V shed 7 bases and J 1 base; nucleotides not matched to a gene: 3. The germline V gene encodes CDR1 SQVTM and CDR2 ANQGSEA. The CDR3 length is 13 residues. CDR3 region: CSADRGSYNEQFF. For the CDR3, the DNA is TGCAGCGCTGACAGGGGATCCTACAATGAGCAGTTCTTC.

The rearrangement uses TRBV29-1 and TRBJ2-7; 8 nucleotides align to TRBD2. The germline V gene has CDR1 SQVTM and CDR2 ANQGSEA. The CDR3 length is 12 residues. The J segment lost 3 bases and the V segment lost 5 bases, leaving 3 bases of the junction unmatched. The chain's CDR3 is CSVRTSSYEQYF. Here the CDR3 DNA reads TGCAGCGTTCGGACTAGCAGCTACGAGCAGTACTTC.

This clone was recorded once. An end of the junction does not agree with germline; a read error may underlie this. This chain connects TRBV4-2 to TRBJ2-7; 8 nucleotides line up with TRBD2. From germline, CDR1 is LGHNA and CDR2 YNFKEQ. The CDR3 runs 17 residues. CDR3 region: CASSQEVASGSLYGQYF. The CDR3 nucleotides are TGTGCCAGCAGCCAAGAAGTTGCTAGCGGGTCCCTCTACGGGCAGTACTTC.

J is TRBJ2-1 and V is TRBV30; possibly TRBD2 for D (5 bases). The V end was cut by 1 base, the J end by 5 bases, with 12 bases between. Germline-derived CDR1 and CDR2 are GTSNPN and SVGIG (reference sequence). CDR3 length: 14 residues. CDR3 in DNA: TGTGCCTGGAGTGGGGGTAGAGGGCACAATGAGCAGTTCTTC. Its protein is CAWSGGRGHNEQFF.

The CDR3 loop is CASSRWTNTDTQYF. CDR3 nucleotide sequence: TGTGCCAGCAGCCGATGGACTAACACAGATACGCAGTATTTT. The chain recombines TRBV3-1 (or the pseudogene TRBV3-2) with TRBJ2-3; tentative D call: TRBD2 (6 bases). The V and J ends lost 4 bases and 2 bases respectively, with 10 bases between them. Germline V CDR1 and CDR2: LGHDT, YNNKEL (reference sequence). The CDR3 is made up of 14 amino acids.

The chain uses TRBV2 and TRBJ1-5, with TRBD1 as a possible D gene (5 bases). Germline V gene sequence: CDR1 SNHLY, CDR2 FYNNEI. Deletions cut 8 bases from V and 4 bases from J, with 15 bases between. The CDR3 is made up of 14 amino acids. The CDR3 DNA reads TGTGCCAGCGCGGGGACCTATGGAAATCAGCCCCAGCATTTT. Translated: CASAGTYGNQPQHF.

The V call is TRBV21-1, the J call TRBJ1-2. TRBV21-1 is noted as a pseudogene. This CDR3 region has 16 residues. As DNA, the CDR3 is TGTGCCAGCAGCAAAAACTGCGAGGGTTCTTGGTATGGCTACACCTTC. Protein: CASSKNCEGSWYGYTF.

The genes are TRBV27 and TRBJ1-2; maybe TRBD1 (5 bases). The CDR3 consists of 13 residues. Trimming took off 6 bases at V and 4 bases at J, with 12 bases between the two ends. CDR1 and CDR2 (germline): MNHEY, SMNVEV (reference sequence). The CDR3 reads CASSERGGYGYTF. CDR3 in DNA: TGTGCCAGCAGCGAGAGGGGAGGCTATGGCTACACCTTC.

V is TRBV27 and J is TRBJ1-5; D is unresolved. CDR1 is MNHEY and CDR2 is SMNVEV in the germline V gene (reference sequence). V gave up 1 base and J gave up 2 bases, with 12 bases separating them. The CDR3 contains 16 residues. The CDR3 DNA reads TGTGCCAGCAGTTTATTAGCGGGTGGAGGCAATCAGCCCCAGCATTTT. Translation: CASSLLAGGGNQPQHF.

Points on this clone: Other DNA sequences in this sample translate to the same CDR3. This chain links TRBV12-3 or TRBV12-4 with TRBJ1-2; perhaps TRBD1 as D (5 bases). CDR3 size: 12 residues. V lost 5 bases, J lost 2 bases, and 6 bases lay in between. The CDR3 protein is CASSPGNYGYTF. The CDR3 DNA sequence: TGTGCCAGCAGTCCAGGGAACTATGGCTACACCTTC.

This clone was detected only once. The chain carries TRBV5-1 and TRBJ2-3; 7 nucleotides align to TRBD2. The CDR3 contains 17 residues. From germline, CDR1 is SGHRS and CDR2 YFSETQ. V lost 4 bases to trimming and J lost 2 bases; unmatched junction nucleotides: 13. The CDR3 region has the DNA TGCGCCAGCAGCGCGGGGGAGGGGCGCTCAGTCACAGATACGCAGTATTTT. It is translated as CASSAGEGRSVTDTQYF.

Only a few counts were recorded for this clone. V gene TRBV28 combines with J gene TRBJ1-2, with D uncertain. This CDR3 has 12 amino acids. CDR1 and CDR2 (germline): MDHEN, SYDVKM. V was cut by 9 bases and J by 0 bases, with 8 bases left in between. DNA of the CDR3: TGTGCCAGTCAGGCCTCTAACTATGGCTACACCTTC. Translating gives CASQASNYGYTF.

The CDR3 is CASSQVRGAYEQYF. In DNA form, the CDR3 reads TGCGCCAGCAGCCAAGTCAGAGGCGCCTACGAGCAGTACTTC. The chain links TRBV4-3 to TRBJ2-7; D call uncertain. Trimming removed 1 base from V and 2 bases from J, with 9 bases in between. Germline CDR1 LGHNA, CDR2 YSLEER. There are 14 residues in the CDR3.

The CDR3 protein is CASRSWGGQTEAFF. The CDR3 nucleotides read TGTGCCAGCAGGTCCTGGGGGGGGCAAACTGAAGCTTTCTTT. The V and J genes are TRBV2 and TRBJ1-1; D might be TRBD1 (6 bases). The germline V and J ends were trimmed by 6 bases and 5 bases, with 16 bases remaining between them. CDR1 and CDR2 (germline): SNHLY, FYNNEI. This CDR3 is 14 amino acids long.

J is TRBJ1-6 and V is TRBV2, with TRBD1 matching 10 bases. The CDR3 consists of 16 residues. V shed 6 bases and J 0 bases; nucleotides not matched to a gene: 2. Per germline, CDR1 SNHLY and CDR2 FYNNEI. CDR3 region: CASSGQGGSYNSPLHF. CDR3 nucleotides: TGTGCCAGCAGCGGACAGGGGGGCTCCTATAATTCACCCCTCCACTTT.